The clone carrying this T cell receptor beta chain was seen a handful of times. The data stem from a study of blood T cell repertoires in COVID-19. Produced via immunoSEQ multiplex PCR; TCRdb's table is partial and in-frame only. The sample lists a few hundred thousand clones; 65% to 85% were seen once. Germline V lookup: CDR1 LNHNV, CDR2 YYDKDF (reference sequence). The CDR3 is made up of 14 amino acids. Trimming pared 1 base from V and 2 bases from J, leaving 8 bases between. The Seattle patients, enrolled during active infection, were followed longitudinally. The sequence derives from a person between 65 and 79 years old with COVID-19, enrolled during active disease. The V gene is TRBV15, the J gene TRBJ2-5, with unresolved D. The sequenced material came from peripheral blood. CDR3 loop: CATSRGLQQETQYF. Here the CDR3 DNA reads TGTGCCACCAGCAGAGGTTTACAACAAGAGACCCAGTACTTC.